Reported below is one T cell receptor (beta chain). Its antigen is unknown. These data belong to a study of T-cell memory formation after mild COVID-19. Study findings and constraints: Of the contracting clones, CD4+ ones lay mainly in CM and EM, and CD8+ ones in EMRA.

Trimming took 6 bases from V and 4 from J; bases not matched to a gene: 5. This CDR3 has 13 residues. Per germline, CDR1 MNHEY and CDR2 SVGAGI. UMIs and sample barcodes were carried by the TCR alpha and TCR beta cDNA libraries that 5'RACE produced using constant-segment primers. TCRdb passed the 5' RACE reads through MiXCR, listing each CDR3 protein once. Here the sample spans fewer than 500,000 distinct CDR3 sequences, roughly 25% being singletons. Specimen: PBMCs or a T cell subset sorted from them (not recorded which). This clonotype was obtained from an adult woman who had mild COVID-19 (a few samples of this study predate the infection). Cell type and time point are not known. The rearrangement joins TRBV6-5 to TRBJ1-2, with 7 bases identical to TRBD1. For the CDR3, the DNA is TGTGCCAGCAGGTTAACAGGGGCCTATGGCTACACCTTC. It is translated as CASRLTGAYGYTF.